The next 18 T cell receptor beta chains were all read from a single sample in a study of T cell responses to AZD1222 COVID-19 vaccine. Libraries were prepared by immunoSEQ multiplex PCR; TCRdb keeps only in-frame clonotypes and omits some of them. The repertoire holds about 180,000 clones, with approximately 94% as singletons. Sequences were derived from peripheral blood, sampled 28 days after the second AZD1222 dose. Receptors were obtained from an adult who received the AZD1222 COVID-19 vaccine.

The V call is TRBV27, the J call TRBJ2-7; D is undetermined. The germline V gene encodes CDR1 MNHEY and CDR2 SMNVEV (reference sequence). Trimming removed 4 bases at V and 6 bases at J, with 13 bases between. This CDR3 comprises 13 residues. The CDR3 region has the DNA TGTGCCAGCAGTTCCGGCGCGACATTCGAGCAGTACTTC. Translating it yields CASSSGATFEQYF.

The CDR3 sequence: CASSLLIQGGYTF. The CDR3 coding sequence is TGTGCCAGCAGCCTGCTGATACAGGGCGGCTACACCTTC. The chain joins TRBV5-6 to TRBJ1-2; TRBD1 is a possible D gene (6 bases). This CDR3 contains 13 residues. The germline V gene has CDR1 SGHDT and CDR2 YYEEEE. Trimming cost V 4 bases and J 8 bases, with 15 bases left between them.

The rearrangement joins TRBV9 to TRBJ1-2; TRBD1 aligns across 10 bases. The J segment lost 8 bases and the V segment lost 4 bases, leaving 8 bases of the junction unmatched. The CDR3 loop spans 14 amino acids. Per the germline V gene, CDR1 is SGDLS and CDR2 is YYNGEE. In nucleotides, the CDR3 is TGTGCCAGCAGCCAGACGGGGACAGGGGAGGGCTACACCTTC. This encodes CASSQTGTGEGYTF.

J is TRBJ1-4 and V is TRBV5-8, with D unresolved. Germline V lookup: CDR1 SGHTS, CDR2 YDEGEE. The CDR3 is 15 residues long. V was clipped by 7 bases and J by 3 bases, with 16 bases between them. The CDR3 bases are TGTGCCAGCGGTCCGTGGGCTAGAGCTAATGAAAAACTGTTTTTT. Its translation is CASGPWARANEKLFF.

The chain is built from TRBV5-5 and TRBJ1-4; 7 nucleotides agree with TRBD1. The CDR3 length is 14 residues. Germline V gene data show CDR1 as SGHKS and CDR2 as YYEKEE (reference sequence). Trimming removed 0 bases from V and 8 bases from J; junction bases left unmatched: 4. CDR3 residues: CASSLVVGGEKLFF. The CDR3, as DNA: TGTGCCAGCAGCTTGGTAGTAGGGGGCGAAAAACTGTTTTTT.

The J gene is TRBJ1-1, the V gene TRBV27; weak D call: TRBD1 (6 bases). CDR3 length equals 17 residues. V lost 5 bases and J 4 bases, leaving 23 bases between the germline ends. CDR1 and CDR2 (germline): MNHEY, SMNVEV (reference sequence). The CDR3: CASSPLLVGGRATEAFF. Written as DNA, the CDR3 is TGTGCCAGCAGTCCCCTCCTTGTAGGGGGTAGGGCCACTGAAGCTTTCTTT.

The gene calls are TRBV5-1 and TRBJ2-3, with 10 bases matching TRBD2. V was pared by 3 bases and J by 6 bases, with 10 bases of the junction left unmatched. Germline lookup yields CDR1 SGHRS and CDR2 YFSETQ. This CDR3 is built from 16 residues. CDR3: CASSSGLAVETDTQYF. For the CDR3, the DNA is TGCGCCAGCAGCTCAGGACTAGCGGTTGAGACGGATACGCAGTATTTT.

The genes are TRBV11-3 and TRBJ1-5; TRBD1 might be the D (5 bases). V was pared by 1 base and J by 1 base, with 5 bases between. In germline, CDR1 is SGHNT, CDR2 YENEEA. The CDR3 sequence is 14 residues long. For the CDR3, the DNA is TGTGCCAGCAGCTTAGGACAGAGCAATCAGCCCCAGCATTTT. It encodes CASSLGQSNQPQHF.

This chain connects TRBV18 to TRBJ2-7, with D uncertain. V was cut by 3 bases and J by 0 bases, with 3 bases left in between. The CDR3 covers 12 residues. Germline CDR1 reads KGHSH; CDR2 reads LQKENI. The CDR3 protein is CASSPPSYEQYF. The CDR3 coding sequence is TGTGCCAGCTCACCCCCCTCCTACGAGCAGTACTTC.

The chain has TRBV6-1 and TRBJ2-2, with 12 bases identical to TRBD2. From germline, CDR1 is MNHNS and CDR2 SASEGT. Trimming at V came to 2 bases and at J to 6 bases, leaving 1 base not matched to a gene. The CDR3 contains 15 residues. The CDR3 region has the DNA TGTGCCAGCAGTGAACTAGCGGGGGGGCCCGGGGAGCTGTTTTTT. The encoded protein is CASSELAGGPGELFF.

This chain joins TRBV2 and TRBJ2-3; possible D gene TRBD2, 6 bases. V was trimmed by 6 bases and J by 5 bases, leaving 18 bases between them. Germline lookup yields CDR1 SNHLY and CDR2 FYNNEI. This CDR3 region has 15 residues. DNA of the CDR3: TGTGCCAGCAGGGGGGGACTGCTGTTAGTAGATACGCAGTATTTT. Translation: CASRGGLLLVDTQYF.

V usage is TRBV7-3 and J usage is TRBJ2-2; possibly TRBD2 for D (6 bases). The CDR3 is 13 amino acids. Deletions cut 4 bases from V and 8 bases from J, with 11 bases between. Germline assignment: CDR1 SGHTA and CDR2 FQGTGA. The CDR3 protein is CASSSRRDGELFF. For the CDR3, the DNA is TGTGCCAGCAGCTCCAGGAGGGATGGGGAGCTGTTTTTT.

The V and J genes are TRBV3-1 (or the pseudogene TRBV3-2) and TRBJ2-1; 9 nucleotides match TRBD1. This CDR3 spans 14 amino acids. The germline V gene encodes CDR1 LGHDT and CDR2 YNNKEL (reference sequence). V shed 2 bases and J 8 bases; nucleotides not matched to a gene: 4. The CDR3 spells CASSQLDRGHEQFF. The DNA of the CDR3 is TGTGCCAGCAGCCAATTGGACAGGGGTCATGAGCAGTTCTTC.

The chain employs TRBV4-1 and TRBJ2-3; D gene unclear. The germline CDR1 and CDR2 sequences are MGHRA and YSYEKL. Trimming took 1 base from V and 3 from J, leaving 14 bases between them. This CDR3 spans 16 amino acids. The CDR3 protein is CASSQAGLLSTDTQYF. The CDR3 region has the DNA TGCGCCAGCAGCCAAGCCGGTCTACTGAGTACAGATACGCAGTATTTT.

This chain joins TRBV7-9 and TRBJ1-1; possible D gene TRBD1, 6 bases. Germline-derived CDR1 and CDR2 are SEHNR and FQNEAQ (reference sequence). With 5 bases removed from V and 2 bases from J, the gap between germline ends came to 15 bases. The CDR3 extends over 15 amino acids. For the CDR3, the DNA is TGTGCCAGCAGCCAGGACCGGGGGCGAAACACTGAAGCTTTCTTT. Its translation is CASSQDRGRNTEAFF.

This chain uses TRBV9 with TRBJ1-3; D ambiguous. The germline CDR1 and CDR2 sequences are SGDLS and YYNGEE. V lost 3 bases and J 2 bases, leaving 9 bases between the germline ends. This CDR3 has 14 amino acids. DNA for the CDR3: TGTGCCAGCAGCGCCGGAGAGACTGGAAACACCATATATTTT. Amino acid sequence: CASSAGETGNTIYF.

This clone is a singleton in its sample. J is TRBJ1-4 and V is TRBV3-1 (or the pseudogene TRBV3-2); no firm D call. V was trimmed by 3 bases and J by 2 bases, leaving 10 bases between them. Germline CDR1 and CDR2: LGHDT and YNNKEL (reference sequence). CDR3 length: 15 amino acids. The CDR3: CASSHRAGTNEKLFF. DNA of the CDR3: TGTGCCAGCAGCCATAGGGCCGGGACTAATGAAAAACTGTTTTTT.

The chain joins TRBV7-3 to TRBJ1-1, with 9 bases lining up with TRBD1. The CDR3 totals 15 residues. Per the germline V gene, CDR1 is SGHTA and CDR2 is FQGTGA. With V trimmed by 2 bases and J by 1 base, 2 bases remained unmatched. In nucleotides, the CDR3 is TGTGCCAGCAGCTTAGAGGGACAGGGGAACACTGAAGCTTTCTTT. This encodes CASSLEGQGNTEAFF.